This paragraph covers one TCR beta chain sequence. This sample was included in a study of blood T cell repertoires in COVID-19. Per the authors' pipeline: Reference gene primer amplification in the assay estimated nucleated cell counts. The protocol was immunoSEQ multiplex PCR, while the TCRdb copy is restricted to in-frame clones and leaves out a portion. The D gene and trimming were derived from the DNA, and the V and J assignments and clone size from that table. There are roughly 250,000 clones in the sample; about 87% occur only once, and around 2.6% lies in the top ten. The V and J ends lost 6 bases and 2 bases respectively, with 9 bases between them. The CDR3 is 13 amino acids. Germline V lookup: CDR1 LNHDA, CDR2 SQIVND (reference sequence).

This rearrangement joins TRBV19 to TRBJ2-3; the D gene is possibly TRBD1 (5 bases). What was sequenced was PBMCs or T cells enriched from blood (not recorded which). The receptor's source is a woman aged 25-40 years with acute COVID-19. The CDR3 reads CASSKGITDTQYF. The CDR3 bases are TGTGCCAGTAGCAAGGGGATCACAGATACGCAGTATTTT.